This TCR beta chain appears in the sequencing data of a study of shared clonotypes between healthy human individuals. Overall study: Three plates each covered CD4 naive and memory; CD8 naive two, CD8 memory one.

The method was immunoSEQ multiplex PCR; TCRdb's version includes in-frame clones alone and lacks a portion of them. The table has about 2 million clones, about 95% seen once. Per the germline V gene, CDR1 is SGHAT and CDR2 is FQNNGV. CDR3 length equals 15 residues. With V trimmed by 1 base and J by 4 bases, 7 bases remained unmatched. General observations from the study: Of the naive CD4 clonotypes, roughly 5.5% were shared across a handful of donors. Memory subsets had estimated richness that was generally smaller than that of naive subsets.

Concerning this clone: No antigen is known for it.

This rearrangement joins TRBV11-2 to TRBJ2-7, with 7 bases aligning to TRBD1. Sequenced input: naive CD4+ T cells sorted from blood. Subset: CD45RA+ positively selected. The origin of this receptor is a man aged 18 to 35 in good health. The CDR3 loop is CASSLVIGTEYEQYF. CDR3 DNA: TGTGCCAGCAGCTTAGTAATCGGGACAGAATACGAGCAGTACTTC.